The clone carrying this T cell receptor beta chain came up a few times. This specimen comes from a study of blood T cell repertoires in COVID-19. Sequencing used immunoSEQ multiplex PCR; TCRdb keeps in-frame clones, though not all of them. The sample carries 55,000 to 75,000 clones, roughly 80% recorded once. This receptor was obtained from a man aged 80 or over with COVID-19, enrolled during active disease. Sequencing was carried out using peripheral blood.

In nucleotides, the CDR3 is TGTGCCAGCAGCGCTTGGACAGGGGGCGAGGAAAAACTGTTTTTT. Its protein is CASSAWTGGEEKLFF. This chain links TRBV9 with TRBJ1-4; 11 positions agree with TRBD1. The CDR3 consists of 15 residues. Germline trimming cut 3 bases from V and 8 bases from J; bases unmatched to any gene: 6. Germline CDR1 and CDR2: SGDLS and YYNGEE. Full variable domain (rest looked up from reference TRBV9 and TRBJ1-4): DSGVTQTPKHLITATGQRVTLRCSPRSGDLSVYWYQQSLDQGLQFLIQYYNGEERAKGNILERFSAQQFPDLHSELNLSSLELGDSALYFCASSAWTGGEEKLFFGSGTQLSVL.